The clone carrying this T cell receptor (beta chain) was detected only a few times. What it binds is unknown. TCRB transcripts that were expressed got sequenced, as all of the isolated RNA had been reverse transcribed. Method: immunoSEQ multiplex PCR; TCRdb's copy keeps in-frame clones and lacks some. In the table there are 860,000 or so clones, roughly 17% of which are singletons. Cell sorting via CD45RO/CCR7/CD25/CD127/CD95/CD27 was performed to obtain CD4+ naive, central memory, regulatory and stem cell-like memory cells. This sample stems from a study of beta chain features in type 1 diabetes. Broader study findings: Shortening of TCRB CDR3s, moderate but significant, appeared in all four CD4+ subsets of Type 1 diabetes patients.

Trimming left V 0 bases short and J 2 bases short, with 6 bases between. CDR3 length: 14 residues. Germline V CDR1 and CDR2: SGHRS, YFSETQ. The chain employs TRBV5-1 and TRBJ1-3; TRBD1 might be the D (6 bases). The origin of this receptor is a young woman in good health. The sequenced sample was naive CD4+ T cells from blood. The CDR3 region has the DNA TGCGCCAGCAGCTTGGGGACAGCTGGAAACACCATATATTTT. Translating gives CASSLGTAGNTIYF.